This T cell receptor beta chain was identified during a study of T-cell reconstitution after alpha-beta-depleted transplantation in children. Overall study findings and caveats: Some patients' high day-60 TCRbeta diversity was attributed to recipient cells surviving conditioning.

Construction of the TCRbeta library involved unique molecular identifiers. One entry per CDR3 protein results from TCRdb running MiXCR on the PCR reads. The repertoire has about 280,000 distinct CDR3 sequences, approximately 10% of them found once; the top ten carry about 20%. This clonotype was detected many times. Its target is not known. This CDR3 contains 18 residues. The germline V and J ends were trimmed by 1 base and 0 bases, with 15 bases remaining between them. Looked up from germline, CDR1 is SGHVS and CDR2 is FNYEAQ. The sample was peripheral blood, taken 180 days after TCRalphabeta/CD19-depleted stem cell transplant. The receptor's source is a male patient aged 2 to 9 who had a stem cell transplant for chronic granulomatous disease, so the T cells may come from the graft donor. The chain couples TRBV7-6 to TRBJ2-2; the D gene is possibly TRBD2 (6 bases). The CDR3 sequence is CASSLGTLAPANTGELFF. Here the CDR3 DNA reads TGTGCCAGCAGCTTAGGGACCCTAGCGCCTGCGAACACCGGGGAGCTGTTTTTT.